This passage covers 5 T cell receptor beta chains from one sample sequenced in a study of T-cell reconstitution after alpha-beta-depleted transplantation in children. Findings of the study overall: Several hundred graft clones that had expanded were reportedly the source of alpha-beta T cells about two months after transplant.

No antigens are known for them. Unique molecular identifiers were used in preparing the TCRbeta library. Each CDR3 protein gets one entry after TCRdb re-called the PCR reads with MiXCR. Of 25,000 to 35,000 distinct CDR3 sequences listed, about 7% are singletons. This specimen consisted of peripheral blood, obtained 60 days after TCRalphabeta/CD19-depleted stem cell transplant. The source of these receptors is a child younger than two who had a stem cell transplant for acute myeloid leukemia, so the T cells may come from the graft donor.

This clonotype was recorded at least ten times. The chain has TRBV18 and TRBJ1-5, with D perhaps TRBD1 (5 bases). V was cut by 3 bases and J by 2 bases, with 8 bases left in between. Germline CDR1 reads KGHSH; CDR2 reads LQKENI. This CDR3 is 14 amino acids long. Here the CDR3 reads CASSPVRGNQPQHF. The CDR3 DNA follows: TGTGCCAGCTCACCGGTCAGGGGCAATCAGCCCCAGCATTTT.

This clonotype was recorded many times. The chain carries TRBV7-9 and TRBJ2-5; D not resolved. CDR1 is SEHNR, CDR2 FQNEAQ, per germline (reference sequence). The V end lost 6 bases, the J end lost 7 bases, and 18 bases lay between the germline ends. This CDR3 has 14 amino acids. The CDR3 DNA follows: TGTGCCAGCAGTGTCCGTGGCCGTCCGTGGACCCAGTACTTC. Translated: CASSVRGRPWTQYF.

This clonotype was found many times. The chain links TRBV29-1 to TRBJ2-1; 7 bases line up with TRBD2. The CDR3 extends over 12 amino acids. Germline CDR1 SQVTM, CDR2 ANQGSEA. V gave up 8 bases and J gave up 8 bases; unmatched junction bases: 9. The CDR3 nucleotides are TGCAGCAGCGGGACCGCCATCGATGAGCAGTTCTTC. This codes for CSSGTAIDEQFF.

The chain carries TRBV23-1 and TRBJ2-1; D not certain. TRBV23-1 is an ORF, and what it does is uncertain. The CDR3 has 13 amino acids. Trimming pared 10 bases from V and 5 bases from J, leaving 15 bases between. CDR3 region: CATWPQTNNEQFF. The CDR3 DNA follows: TGCGCCACCTGGCCGCAGACAAACAATGAGCAGTTCTTC.

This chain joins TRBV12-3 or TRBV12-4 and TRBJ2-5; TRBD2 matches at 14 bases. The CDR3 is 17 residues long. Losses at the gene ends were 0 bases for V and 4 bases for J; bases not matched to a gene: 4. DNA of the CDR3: TGTGCCAGCAGTTTAGCAGGGACTAGCGGGGGCCTAGAGACCCAGTACTTC. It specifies CASSLAGTSGGLETQYF.